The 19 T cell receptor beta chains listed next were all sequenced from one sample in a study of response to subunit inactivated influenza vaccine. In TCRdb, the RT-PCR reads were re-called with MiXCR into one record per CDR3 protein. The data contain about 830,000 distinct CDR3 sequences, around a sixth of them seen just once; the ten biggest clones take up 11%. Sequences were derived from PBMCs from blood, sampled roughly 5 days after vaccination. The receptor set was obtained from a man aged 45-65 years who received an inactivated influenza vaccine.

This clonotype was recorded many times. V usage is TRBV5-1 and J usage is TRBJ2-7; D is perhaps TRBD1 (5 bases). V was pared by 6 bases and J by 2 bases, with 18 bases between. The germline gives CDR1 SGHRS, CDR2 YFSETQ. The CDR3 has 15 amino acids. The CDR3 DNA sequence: TGCGCCAGCACGCAAGGGGTCGACAATACCTACGAGCAGTACTTC. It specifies CASTQGVDNTYEQYF.

In DNA form, the CDR3 reads TGTGCCAGCAGTTACGTTAAGGCCCGCTCGGATGAGCAGTTCTTC. Translated: CASSYVKARSDEQFF. This sequence joins TRBV6-2 or TRBV6-3 and TRBJ2-1; D uncertain. The CDR3 runs 15 residues. The germline gives CDR1 MNHEY, CDR2 SVGEGT. Trimming shortened V by 2 bases and J by 8 bases, and 16 bases separated the two germline ends.

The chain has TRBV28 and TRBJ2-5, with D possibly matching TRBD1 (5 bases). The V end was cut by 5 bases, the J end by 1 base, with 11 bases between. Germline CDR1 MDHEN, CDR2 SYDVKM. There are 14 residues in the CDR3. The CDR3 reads CASSDGQFQETQYF. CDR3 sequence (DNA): TGTGCCAGCAGTGATGGACAATTCCAAGAGACCCAGTACTTC.

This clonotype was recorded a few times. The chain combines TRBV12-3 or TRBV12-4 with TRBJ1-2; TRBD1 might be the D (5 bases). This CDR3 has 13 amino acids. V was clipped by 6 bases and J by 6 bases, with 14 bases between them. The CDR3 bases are TGTGCCAGCAGAGCCGGGACGGGAAATGGCTACACCTTC. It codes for CASRAGTGNGYTF.

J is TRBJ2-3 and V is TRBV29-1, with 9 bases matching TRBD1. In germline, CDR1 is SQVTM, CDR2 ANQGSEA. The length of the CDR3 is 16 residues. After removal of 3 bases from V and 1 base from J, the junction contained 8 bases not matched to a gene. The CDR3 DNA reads TGCAGCGTTGATCCCACAGGGGGCGAGGGCACAGATACGCAGTATTTT. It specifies CSVDPTGGEGTDTQYF.

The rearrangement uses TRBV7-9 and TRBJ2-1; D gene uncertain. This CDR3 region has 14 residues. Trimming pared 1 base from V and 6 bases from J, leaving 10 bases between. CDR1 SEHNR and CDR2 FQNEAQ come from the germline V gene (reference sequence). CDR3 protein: CASSLDSLSNEQFF. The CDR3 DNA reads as TGTGCCAGCAGCTTAGACTCTCTGTCCAATGAGCAGTTCTTC.

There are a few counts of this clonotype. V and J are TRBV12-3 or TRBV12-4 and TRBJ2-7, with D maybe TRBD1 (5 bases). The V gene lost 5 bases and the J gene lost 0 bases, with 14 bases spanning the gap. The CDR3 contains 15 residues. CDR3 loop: CASSRVDSYSYEQYF. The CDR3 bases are TGTGCCAGCAGTCGGGTAGACAGCTACTCCTACGAGCAGTACTTC.

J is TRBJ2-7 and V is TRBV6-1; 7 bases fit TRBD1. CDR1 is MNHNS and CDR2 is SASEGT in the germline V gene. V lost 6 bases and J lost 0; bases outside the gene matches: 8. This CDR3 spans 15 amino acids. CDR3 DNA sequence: TGTGCCAGCAGGCCTCCGGGACAGAACTCCTACGAGCAGTACTTC. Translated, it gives CASRPPGQNSYEQYF.

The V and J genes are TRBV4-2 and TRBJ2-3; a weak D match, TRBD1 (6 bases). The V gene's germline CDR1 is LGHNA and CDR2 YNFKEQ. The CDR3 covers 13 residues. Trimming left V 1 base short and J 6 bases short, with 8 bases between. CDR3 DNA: TGTGCCAGCAGCCAAGCCACAGGGGATACGCAGTATTTT. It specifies CASSQATGDTQYF.

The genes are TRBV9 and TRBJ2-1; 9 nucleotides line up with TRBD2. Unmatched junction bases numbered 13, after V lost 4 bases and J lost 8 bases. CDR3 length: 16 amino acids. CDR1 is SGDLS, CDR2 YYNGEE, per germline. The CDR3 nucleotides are TGTGCCAGCAGCACCCGACTAGCGGCCTTGGGCGATGAGCAGTTCTTC. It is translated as CASSTRLAALGDEQFF.

The CDR3 DNA follows: TGTGCCAGCAGTCCTAGCGGGAGAAAGACCCAGTACTTC. Protein: CASSPSGRKTQYF. The chain combines TRBV6-2 or TRBV6-3 with TRBJ2-5; 10 bases are a match to TRBD2. This CDR3 has 13 residues. From germline, CDR1 is MNHEY and CDR2 SVGEGT. V lost 5 bases and J lost 6; bases outside the gene matches: 3.

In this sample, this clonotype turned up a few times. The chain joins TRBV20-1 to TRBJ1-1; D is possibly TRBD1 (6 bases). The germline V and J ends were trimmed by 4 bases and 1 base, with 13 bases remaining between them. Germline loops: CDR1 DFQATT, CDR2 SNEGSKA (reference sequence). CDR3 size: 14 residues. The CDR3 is CSATPGHPNTEAFF. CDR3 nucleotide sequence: TGCAGTGCTACCCCGGGACACCCGAACACTGAAGCTTTCTTT.

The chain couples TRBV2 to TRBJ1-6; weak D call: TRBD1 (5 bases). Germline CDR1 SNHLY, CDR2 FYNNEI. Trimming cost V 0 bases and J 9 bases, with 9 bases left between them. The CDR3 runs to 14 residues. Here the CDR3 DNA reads TGTGCCAGCAGTGAAGCGCTTCAGGGTTCACCCCTCCACTTT. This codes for CASSEALQGSPLHF.

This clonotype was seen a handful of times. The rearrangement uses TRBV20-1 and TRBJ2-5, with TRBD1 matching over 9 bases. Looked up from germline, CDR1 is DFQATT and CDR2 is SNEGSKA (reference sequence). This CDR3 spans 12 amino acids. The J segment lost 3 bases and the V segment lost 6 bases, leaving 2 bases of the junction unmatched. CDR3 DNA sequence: TGCAGTGCCGACAGGGGGGAAGAGACCCAGTACTTC. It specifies CSADRGEETQYF.

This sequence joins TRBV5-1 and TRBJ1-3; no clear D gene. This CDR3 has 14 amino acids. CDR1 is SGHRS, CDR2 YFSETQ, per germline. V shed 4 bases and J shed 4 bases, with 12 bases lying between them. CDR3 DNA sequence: TGCGCCAGCAGCCCAAGCGCCCTCGGAAACACCATATATTTT. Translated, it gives CASSPSALGNTIYF.

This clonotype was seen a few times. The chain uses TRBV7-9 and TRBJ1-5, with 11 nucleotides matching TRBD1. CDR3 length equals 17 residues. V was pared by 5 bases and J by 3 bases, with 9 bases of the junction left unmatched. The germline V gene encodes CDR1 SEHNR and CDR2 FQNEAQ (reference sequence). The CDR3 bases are TGTGCCAGCAGCCATTGGACAGGGGGCAGGGTCAATCAGCCCCAGCATTTT. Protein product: CASSHWTGGRVNQPQHF.

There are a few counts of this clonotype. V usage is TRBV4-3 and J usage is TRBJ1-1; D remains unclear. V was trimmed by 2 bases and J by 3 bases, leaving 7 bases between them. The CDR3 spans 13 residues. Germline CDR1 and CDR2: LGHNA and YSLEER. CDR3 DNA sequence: TGCGCCAGCAGCCAACGGGTTGACACTGAAGCTTTCTTT. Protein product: CASSQRVDTEAFF.

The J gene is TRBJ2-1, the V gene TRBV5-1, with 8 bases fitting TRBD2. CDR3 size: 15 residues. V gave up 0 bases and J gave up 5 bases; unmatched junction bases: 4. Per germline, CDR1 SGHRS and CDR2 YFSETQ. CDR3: CASSLGSGANNEQFF. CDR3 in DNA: TGCGCCAGCAGCTTGGGTAGCGGGGCTAACAATGAGCAGTTCTTC.

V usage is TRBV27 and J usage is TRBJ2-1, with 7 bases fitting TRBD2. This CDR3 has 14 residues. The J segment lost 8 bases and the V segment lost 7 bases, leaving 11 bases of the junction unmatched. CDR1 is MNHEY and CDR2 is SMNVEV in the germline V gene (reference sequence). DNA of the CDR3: TGTGCCAGCACTAAAATAATGGGGGGGGATGAGCAGTTCTTC. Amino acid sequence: CASTKIMGGDEQFF.